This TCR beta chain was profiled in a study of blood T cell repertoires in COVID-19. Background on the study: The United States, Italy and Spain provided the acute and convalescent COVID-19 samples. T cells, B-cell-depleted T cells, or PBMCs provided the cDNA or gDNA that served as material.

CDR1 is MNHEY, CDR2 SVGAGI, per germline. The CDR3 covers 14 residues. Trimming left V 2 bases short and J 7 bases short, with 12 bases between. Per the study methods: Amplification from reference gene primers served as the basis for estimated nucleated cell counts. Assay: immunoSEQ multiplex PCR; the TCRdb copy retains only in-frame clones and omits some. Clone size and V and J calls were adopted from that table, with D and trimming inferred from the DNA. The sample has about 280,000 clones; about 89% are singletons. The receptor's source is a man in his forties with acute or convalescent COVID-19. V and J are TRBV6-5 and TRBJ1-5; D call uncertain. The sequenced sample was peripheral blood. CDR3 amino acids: CASSYRESGQPQHF. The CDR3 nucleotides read TGTGCCAGCAGTTACAGGGAATCGGGGCAGCCCCAGCATTTT.